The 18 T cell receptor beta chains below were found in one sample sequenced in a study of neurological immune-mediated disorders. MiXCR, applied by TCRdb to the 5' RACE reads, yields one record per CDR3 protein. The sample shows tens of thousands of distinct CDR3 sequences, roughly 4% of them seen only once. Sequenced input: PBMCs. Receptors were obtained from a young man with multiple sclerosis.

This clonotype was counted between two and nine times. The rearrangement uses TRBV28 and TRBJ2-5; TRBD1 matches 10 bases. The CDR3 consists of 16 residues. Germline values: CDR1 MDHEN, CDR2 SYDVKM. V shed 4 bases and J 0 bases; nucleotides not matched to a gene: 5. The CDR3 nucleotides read TGTGCCAGCAGTTCAGGACAGGGGGTATACCAAGAGACCCAGTACTTC. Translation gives CASSSGQGVYQETQYF.

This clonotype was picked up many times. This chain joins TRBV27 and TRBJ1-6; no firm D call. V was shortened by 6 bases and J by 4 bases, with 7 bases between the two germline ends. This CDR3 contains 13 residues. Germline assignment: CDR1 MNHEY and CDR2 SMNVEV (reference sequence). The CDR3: CASSPPYNSPLHF. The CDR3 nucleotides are TGTGCCAGCAGCCCTCCTTATAATTCACCCCTCCACTTT.

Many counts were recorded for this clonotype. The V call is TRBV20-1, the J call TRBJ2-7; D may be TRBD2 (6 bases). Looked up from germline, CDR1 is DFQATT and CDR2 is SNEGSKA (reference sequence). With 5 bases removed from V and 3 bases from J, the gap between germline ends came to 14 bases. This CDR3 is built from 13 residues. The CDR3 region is CSAADYRIYEQYF. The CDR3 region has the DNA TGCAGTGCTGCGGACTACAGGATCTACGAGCAGTACTTC.

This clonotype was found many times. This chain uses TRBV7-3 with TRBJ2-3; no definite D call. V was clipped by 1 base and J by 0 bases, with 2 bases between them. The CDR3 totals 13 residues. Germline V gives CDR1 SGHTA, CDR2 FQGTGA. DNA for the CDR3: TGTGCCAGCAGCTTAAGCAGCACAGATACGCAGTATTTT. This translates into CASSLSSTDTQYF.

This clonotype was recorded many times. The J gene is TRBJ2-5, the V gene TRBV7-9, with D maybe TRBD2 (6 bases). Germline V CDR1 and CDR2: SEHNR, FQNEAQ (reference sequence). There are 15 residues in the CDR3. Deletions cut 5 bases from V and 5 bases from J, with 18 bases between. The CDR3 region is CASSLRRVGRETQYF. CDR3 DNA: TGTGCCAGCAGCCTCCGGAGGGTGGGGCGCGAGACCCAGTACTTC.

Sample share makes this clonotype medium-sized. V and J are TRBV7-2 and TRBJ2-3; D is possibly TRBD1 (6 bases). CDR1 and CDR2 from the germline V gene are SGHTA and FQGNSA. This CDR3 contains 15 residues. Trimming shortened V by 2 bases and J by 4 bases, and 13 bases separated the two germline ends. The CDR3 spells CASSLQSGEADTQYF. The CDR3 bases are TGTGCCAGCAGCTTACAGTCAGGGGAAGCAGATACGCAGTATTTT.

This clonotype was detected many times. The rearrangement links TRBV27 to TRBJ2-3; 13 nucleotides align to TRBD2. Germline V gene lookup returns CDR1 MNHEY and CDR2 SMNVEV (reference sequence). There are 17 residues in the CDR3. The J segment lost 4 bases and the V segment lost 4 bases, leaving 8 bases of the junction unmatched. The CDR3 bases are TGTGCCAGCAGTTCTCCCACTAGCGGGGGGGCGTCAGATACGCAGTATTTT. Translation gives CASSSPTSGGASDTQYF.

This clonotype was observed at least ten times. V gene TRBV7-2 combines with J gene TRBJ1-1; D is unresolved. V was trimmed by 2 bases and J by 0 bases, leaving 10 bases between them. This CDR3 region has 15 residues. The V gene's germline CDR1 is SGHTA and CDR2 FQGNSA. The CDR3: CASSLFAAMNTEAFF. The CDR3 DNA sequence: TGTGCCAGCAGCTTATTCGCAGCGATGAACACTGAAGCTTTCTTT. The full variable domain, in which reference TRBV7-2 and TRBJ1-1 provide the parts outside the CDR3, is GAGVSQSPSNKVTEKGKDVELRCDPISGHTALYWYRQSLGQGLEFLIYFQGNSAPDKSGLPSDRFSAERTGGSVSTLTIQRTQQEDSAVYLCASSLFAAMNTEAFFGQGTRLTVV.

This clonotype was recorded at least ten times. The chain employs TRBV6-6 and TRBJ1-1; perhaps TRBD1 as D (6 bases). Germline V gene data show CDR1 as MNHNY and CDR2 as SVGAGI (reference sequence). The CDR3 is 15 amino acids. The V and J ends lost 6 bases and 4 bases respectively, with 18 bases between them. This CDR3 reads CASRKGRGGSTEAFF. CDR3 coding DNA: TGTGCCAGCAGGAAGGGCAGGGGAGGGAGCACTGAAGCTTTCTTT.

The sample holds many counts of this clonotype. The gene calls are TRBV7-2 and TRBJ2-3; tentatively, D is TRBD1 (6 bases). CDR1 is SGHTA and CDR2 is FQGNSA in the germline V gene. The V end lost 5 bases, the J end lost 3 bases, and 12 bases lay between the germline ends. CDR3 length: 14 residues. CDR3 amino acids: CASSRDQGTDTQYF. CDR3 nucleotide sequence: TGTGCCAGCAGCCGGGACCAGGGGACAGATACGCAGTATTTT.

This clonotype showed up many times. The CDR3 loop reads CASSVGDRRNSPLHF. DNA of the CDR3: TGTGCCAGCAGCGTAGGGGACAGGCGAAATTCACCCCTCCACTTT. The V gene is TRBV9, the J gene TRBJ1-6, with TRBD1 matching 8 bases. Germline V gives CDR1 SGDLS, CDR2 YYNGEE. V gave up 0 bases and J gave up 7 bases; unmatched junction bases: 3. This CDR3 region has 15 residues.

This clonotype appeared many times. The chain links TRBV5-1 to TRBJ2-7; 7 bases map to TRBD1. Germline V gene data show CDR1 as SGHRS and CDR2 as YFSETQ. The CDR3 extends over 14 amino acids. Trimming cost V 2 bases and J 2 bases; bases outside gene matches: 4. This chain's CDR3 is CASSFSQGTYEQYF. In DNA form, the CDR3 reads TGCGCCAGCAGCTTCTCACAGGGGACCTACGAGCAGTACTTC.

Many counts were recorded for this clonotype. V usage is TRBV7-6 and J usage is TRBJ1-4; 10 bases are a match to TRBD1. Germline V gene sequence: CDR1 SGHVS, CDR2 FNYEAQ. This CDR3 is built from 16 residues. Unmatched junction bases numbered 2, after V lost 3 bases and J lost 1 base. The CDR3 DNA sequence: TGTGCCAGCAGCTTCGGACAGGGGGGAACTAATGAAAAACTGTTTTTT. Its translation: CASSFGQGGTNEKLFF. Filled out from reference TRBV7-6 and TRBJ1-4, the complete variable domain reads GAGVSQSPRYKVTKRGQDVALRCDPISGHVSLYWYRQALGQGPEFLTYFNYEAQQDKSGLPNDRFSAERPEGSISTLTIQRTEQRDSAMYRCASSFGQGGTNEKLFFGSGTQLSVL.

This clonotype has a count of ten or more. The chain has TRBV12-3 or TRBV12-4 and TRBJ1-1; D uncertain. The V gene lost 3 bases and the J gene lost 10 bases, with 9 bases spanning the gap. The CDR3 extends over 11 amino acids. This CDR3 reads CASSFPMGAFF. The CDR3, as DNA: TGTGCCAGCAGTTTCCCCATGGGAGCTTTCTTT.

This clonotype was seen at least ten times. CDR3 protein: CASSLEGRDFEKLFF. CDR3 sequence (DNA): TGTGCCAGCAGCTTGGAGGGCAGGGATTTTGAAAAACTGTTTTTT. The chain has TRBV5-5 and TRBJ1-4; possible D gene TRBD1, 5 bases. Looked up from germline, CDR1 is SGHKS and CDR2 is YYEKEE (reference sequence). Trimming pared 0 bases from V and 7 bases from J, leaving 13 bases between. The length of the CDR3 is 15 residues.

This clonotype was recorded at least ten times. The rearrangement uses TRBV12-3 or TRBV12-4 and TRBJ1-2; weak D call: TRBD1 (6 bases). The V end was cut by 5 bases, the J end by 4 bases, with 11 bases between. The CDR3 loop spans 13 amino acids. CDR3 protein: CASSGRGPYGYTF. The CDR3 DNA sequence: TGTGCCAGCAGTGGCAGGGGACCCTATGGCTACACCTTC.

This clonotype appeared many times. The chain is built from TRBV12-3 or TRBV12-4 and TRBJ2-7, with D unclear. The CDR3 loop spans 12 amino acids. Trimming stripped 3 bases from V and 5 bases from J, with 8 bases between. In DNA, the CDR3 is TGTGCCAGCAGTTTCTATGTCAACGAGCAGTACTTC. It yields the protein CASSFYVNEQYF.

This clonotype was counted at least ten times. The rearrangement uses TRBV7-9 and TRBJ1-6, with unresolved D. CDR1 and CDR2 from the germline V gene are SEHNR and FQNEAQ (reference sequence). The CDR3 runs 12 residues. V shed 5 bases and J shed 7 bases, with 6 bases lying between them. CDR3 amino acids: CASSQRNSPLHF. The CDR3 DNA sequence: TGTGCCAGCAGCCAAAGAAATTCACCCCTCCACTTT.